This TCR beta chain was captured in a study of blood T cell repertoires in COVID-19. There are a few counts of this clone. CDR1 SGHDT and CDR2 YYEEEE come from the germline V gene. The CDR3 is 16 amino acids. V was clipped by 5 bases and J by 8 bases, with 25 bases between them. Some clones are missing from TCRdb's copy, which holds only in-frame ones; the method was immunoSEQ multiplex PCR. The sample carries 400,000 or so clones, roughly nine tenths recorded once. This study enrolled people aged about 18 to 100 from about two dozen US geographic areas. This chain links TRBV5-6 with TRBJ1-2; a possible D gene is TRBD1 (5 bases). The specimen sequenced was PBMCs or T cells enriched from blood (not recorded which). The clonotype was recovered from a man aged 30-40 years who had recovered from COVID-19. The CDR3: CASRHIQIGGTWGYTF. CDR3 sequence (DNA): TGTGCCAGCAGGCATATACAGATTGGAGGGACCTGGGGCTACACCTTC.